The sequence of this T cell receptor beta chain was determined in a study of control samples from healthy donors and cancer patients. This clone has only one observation. V was cut by 2 bases and J by 0 bases, with 11 bases left in between. The CDR3 is 16 amino acids. The germline V gene encodes CDR1 MGHDK and CDR2 SYGVNS. TCRdb keeps only in-frame clones here, not all; method: immunoSEQ multiplex PCR. The sample has roughly 49,000 clones, about 90% seen once; the top ten hold 35% to 50%. The TCR comes from a man aged 45-60 years with head and neck cancer. Material for sequencing was PBMCs. The chain couples TRBV25-1 to TRBJ2-4; D may match TRBD1 or TRBD2 (5 bases each). CDR3 nucleotide sequence: TGTGCCAGCAGTGAACCCGGGACGGGAGCCAAAAACATTCAGTACTTC. This encodes CASSEPGTGAKNIQYF.